This entry lists 21 T cell receptor beta chains sequenced from one sample in a study of blood T cell repertoires in COVID-19. Libraries were prepared by immunoSEQ multiplex PCR; TCRdb keeps only in-frame clonotypes and omits some of them. The sample has hundreds of thousands of clones, 85% to 90% seen once. The sample comprised peripheral blood. Receptors were obtained from a man in his late teens or twenties with COVID-19, enrolled during active disease.

This chain links TRBV4-1 with TRBJ2-7; 9 positions match TRBD1. The germline CDR1 and CDR2 sequences are MGHRA and YSYEKL. The trim removed 6 bases at V and 5 bases at J, leaving 2 bases unmatched. The CDR3 spans 12 residues. The CDR3: CASRGQGNEQYF. CDR3 DNA: TGCGCCAGCAGGGGACAGGGAAACGAGCAGTACTTC.

The chain carries TRBV6-1 and TRBJ2-6; D might be TRBD1 (6 bases). The CDR3 contains 16 residues. V was cut by 5 bases and J by 1 base, with 12 bases left in between. Germline loops: CDR1 MNHNS, CDR2 SASEGT. The CDR3: CASSQDRLSGANVLTF. The CDR3 nucleotides read TGTGCCAGCAGTCAAGACAGGTTGTCTGGGGCCAACGTCCTGACTTTC.

The V call is TRBV29-1, the J call TRBJ1-2, with D hard to call. Trimming stripped 1 base from V and 4 bases from J, with 4 bases between. CDR3 length: 11 residues. Germline CDR1 is SQVTM and CDR2 is ANQGSEA. The CDR3 loop is CSVEALYGYTF. CDR3 coding DNA: TGCAGCGTTGAAGCCCTCTATGGCTACACCTTC.

The chain is built from TRBV6-5 and TRBJ1-1; unclear D gene. The CDR3 has 14 amino acids. Germline CDR1 MNHEY, CDR2 SVGAGI. V was shortened by 7 bases and J by 1 base, with 13 bases between the two germline ends. The CDR3 reads CASTSAGRNTEAFF. The DNA for the CDR3 is TGTGCCAGCACCTCGGCTGGGCGGAACACTGAAGCTTTCTTT.

The chain employs TRBV27 and TRBJ2-6, with 9 positions matching TRBD1. Germline loops: CDR1 MNHEY, CDR2 SMNVEV (reference sequence). This CDR3 is 17 amino acids long. Trimming cost V 4 bases and J 4 bases; bases outside gene matches: 8. The CDR3 sequence: CASSSRTGARGANVLTF. The CDR3 nucleotides read TGTGCCAGCAGTTCCAGGACAGGGGCGAGAGGGGCCAACGTCCTGACTTTC. Looking up the rest from reference TRBV27 and TRBJ2-6 gives the full variable domain: EAQVTQNPRYLITVTGKKLTVTCSQNMNHEYMSWYRQDPGLGLRQIYYSMNVEVTDKGDVPEGYKVSRKEKRNFPLILESPSPNQTSLYFCASSSRTGARGANVLTFGAGSRLTVL.

The chain combines TRBV18 with TRBJ1-4; 9 bases align to TRBD1. In germline, CDR1 is KGHSH, CDR2 LQKENI. The CDR3 spans 16 residues. The V and J ends lost 3 bases and 8 bases, in that order; junction bases with no gene match: 10. The DNA of the CDR3 is TGTGCCAGCTCACCCGTAACAGGGGGCTTTGGGGAAAAACTGTTTTTT. Translation: CASSPVTGGFGEKLFF.

This chain joins TRBV19 and TRBJ2-2; D gene uncertain. The germline gives CDR1 LNHDA, CDR2 SQIVND (reference sequence). The ends were cut back, 7 bases at V and 7 bases at J, with 16 bases in the middle. This CDR3 has 14 residues. The CDR3 DNA sequence: TGTGCCAGTAACCCGAATGAGCGCCTCGGGGAGCTGTTTTTT. Translating it yields CASNPNERLGELFF.

This chain joins TRBV27 and TRBJ2-7; maybe TRBD2 (6 bases). V lost 4 bases and J lost 1, with 11 bases in between. CDR3 size: 14 residues. CDR1 and CDR2 from the germline V gene are MNHEY and SMNVEV (reference sequence). The DNA of the CDR3 is TGTGCCAGCAGTTCGATAGGGACTTCCTACGAGCAGTACTTC. Translated: CASSSIGTSYEQYF.

The chain uses TRBV2 and TRBJ2-7; 9 nucleotides match TRBD1. Trimming took 5 bases from V and 2 from J; bases not matched to a gene: 4. This CDR3 spans 14 amino acids. Per the germline V gene, CDR1 is SNHLY and CDR2 is FYNNEI. Here the CDR3 reads CASSRQGGAYEQYF. Written as DNA, the CDR3 is TGTGCCAGCAGTAGACAGGGGGGAGCCTACGAGCAGTACTTC. Drawing the rest from reference TRBV2 and TRBJ2-7, the complete variable domain is EPEVTQTPSHQVTQMGQEVILRCVPISNHLYFYWYRQILGQKVEFLVSFYNNEISEKSEIFDDQFSVERPDGSNFTLKIRSTKLEDSAMYFCASSRQGGAYEQYFGPGTRLTVT.

This chain links TRBV5-6 with TRBJ2-1; D remains ambiguous. The CDR3 contains 15 residues. The V gene's germline CDR1 is SGHDT and CDR2 YYEEEE. V lost 0 bases to trimming and J lost 6 bases, with 13 bases between them. This CDR3 is CASSLAVVSGNEQFF. The CDR3 DNA is TGTGCCAGCAGCTTGGCCGTTGTGAGTGGCAATGAGCAGTTCTTC. Together with reference TRBV5-6 and TRBJ2-1, the CDR3 gives the full variable domain: DAGVTQSPTHLIKTRGQQVTLRCSPKSGHDTVSWYQQALGQGPQFIFQYYEEEERQRGNFPDRFSGHQFPNYSSELNVNALLLGDSALYLCASSLAVVSGNEQFFGPGTRLTVL.

The chain uses TRBV19 and TRBJ2-6; 11 bases line up with TRBD2. V shed 11 bases and J 4 bases; nucleotides not matched to a gene: 13. CDR1 LNHDA and CDR2 SQIVND come from the germline V gene (reference sequence). The CDR3 length is 17 residues. The CDR3: CASGGSGGAVGANVLTF. The CDR3 DNA is TGTGCCTCCGGGGGTAGCGGGGGGGCGGTCGGGGCCAACGTCCTGACTTTC.

J is TRBJ2-7 and V is TRBV3-1 (or the pseudogene TRBV3-2); D ambiguous. CDR1 is LGHDT, CDR2 YNNKEL, per germline (reference sequence). Trimming removed 0 bases at V and 3 bases at J, with 15 bases between. The CDR3 consists of 16 residues. The CDR3 sequence is CASSQDSRRRNYEQYF. In DNA form, the CDR3 reads TGTGCCAGCAGCCAAGACAGTCGTCGCCGTAACTACGAGCAGTACTTC.

This clone came up a few times. This chain uses TRBV10-2 with TRBJ1-6, with 7 bases identical to TRBD1. Germline CDR1 reads WSHSY; CDR2 reads SAAADI. V lost 0 bases to trimming and J lost 9 bases; unmatched junction nucleotides: 2. This CDR3 is built from 14 residues. In DNA form, the CDR3 reads TGCGCCAGCAGTGAGTCTGGGACAGTTTCACCCCTCCACTTT. It translates to CASSESGTVSPLHF.

The V call is TRBV7-9, the J call TRBJ2-2; TRBD1 agrees at 8 bases. In germline, CDR1 is SEHNR, CDR2 FQNEAQ (reference sequence). The CDR3 covers 15 residues. V shed 5 bases, J shed 1 base, and the junction held 3 bases outside the gene matches. The CDR3 DNA reads TGTGCCAGCAGCCCAGGGACAGGGAACACCGGGGAGCTGTTTTTT. Translating gives CASSPGTGNTGELFF.

The chain carries TRBV13 and TRBJ2-7, with TRBD2 identical over 7 bases. J lost 7 bases, V lost 2 bases, and 14 bases had no gene match. Germline loops: CDR1 PRHDT, CDR2 FYEKMQ (reference sequence). This CDR3 is built from 16 residues. The CDR3 DNA follows: TGTGCCAGCAGCTTAAGTTCCTCGACTAGCTGGGGAGAGCAGTACTTC. Protein sequence: CASSLSSSTSWGEQYF.

The rearrangement uses TRBV4-1 and TRBJ1-4; possibly TRBD1 for D (5 bases). From germline, CDR1 is MGHRA and CDR2 YSYEKL. V was trimmed by 3 bases and J by 16 bases, leaving 18 bases between them. This CDR3 comprises 13 residues. The CDR3 is CASSQDNRHRPFF. The CDR3 nucleotides are TGCGCCAGCAGCCAGGACAACAGGCACCGCCCGTTTTTT.

This chain connects TRBV5-6 to TRBJ2-1; 7 nucleotides match TRBD1. The V and J ends lost 3 bases and 8 bases, in that order; junction bases with no gene match: 5. The germline V gene encodes CDR1 SGHDT and CDR2 YYEEEE. This CDR3 region has 13 residues. CDR3 sequence: CASSSPQGHEQFF. CDR3 DNA: TGTGCCAGCAGCTCACCACAGGGGCATGAGCAGTTCTTC.

The chain joins TRBV19 to TRBJ1-5; 7 bases line up with TRBD1. This CDR3 region has 15 residues. The V and J ends lost 6 bases and 7 bases, in that order; junction bases with no gene match: 12. The germline gives CDR1 LNHDA, CDR2 SQIVND (reference sequence). CDR3 loop: CASSTITGVGQPQHF. In nucleotides, the CDR3 is TGTGCCAGTAGCACTATTACAGGGGTAGGGCAGCCCCAGCATTTT.

This chain links TRBV7-8 with TRBJ2-3; 14 positions match TRBD2. This CDR3 has 18 amino acids. Losses at the gene ends were 1 base for V and 4 bases for J; bases not matched to a gene: 7. The V gene's germline CDR1 is SGHVS and CDR2 FQNEAQ. CDR3 sequence (DNA): TGTGCCAGCAGCTTAGAGGGACTAGCGGGGGCGGTCTCAGATACGCAGTATTTT. Residues: CASSLEGLAGAVSDTQYF.

V gene TRBV7-9 combines with J gene TRBJ2-5; 8 nucleotides agree with TRBD2. This CDR3 comprises 15 residues. Germline assignment: CDR1 SEHNR and CDR2 FQNEAQ (reference sequence). Trimming took 5 bases from V and 4 from J; bases not matched to a gene: 9. CDR3 sequence: CASSRPSGSGETQYF. The CDR3, as DNA: TGTGCCAGCAGCCGCCCGAGCGGGAGCGGAGAGACCCAGTACTTC.

The gene calls are TRBV5-1 and TRBJ1-6; 7 bases align to TRBD1. This CDR3 comprises 12 residues. Germline CDR1 SGHRS, CDR2 YFSETQ. V lost 5 bases and J lost 10; bases outside the gene matches: 3. The chain's CDR3 is CASRQGESPLHF. The CDR3 nucleotides are TGCGCCAGCAGGCAGGGGGAGTCACCCCTCCACTTT.